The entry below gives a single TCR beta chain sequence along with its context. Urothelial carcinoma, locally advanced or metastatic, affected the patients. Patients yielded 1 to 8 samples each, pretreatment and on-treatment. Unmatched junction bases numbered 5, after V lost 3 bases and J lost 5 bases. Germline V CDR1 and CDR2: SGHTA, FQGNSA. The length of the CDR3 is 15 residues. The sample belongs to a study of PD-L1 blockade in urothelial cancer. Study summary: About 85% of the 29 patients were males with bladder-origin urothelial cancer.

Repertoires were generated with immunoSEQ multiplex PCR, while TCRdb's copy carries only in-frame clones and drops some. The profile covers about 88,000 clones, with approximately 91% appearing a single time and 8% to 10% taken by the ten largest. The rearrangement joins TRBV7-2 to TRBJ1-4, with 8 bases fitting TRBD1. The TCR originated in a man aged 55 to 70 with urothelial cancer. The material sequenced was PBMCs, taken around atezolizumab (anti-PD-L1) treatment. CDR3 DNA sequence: TGTGCCAGCAGCTTTAGACAGGGGAAGAATGAAAAACTGTTTTTT. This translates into CASSFRQGKNEKLFF.